This TCR beta chain came from a study of molecular identifiers for immune sequencing clone quantification. TCRdb reprocessed the PCR reads via MiXCR and lists one record per CDR3 protein. The table has some 320,000 distinct CDR3 sequences, under 25% seen once. The germline CDR1 and CDR2 sequences are SGHDT and YYEEEE. The CDR3 totals 16 residues. The V and J ends lost 4 bases and 4 bases respectively, with 18 bases between them. This clonotype appeared many times. Sequenced: naive CD8+ T cells from blood, with Jurkat cell RNA spiked in. Subset here: FACS-sorted CD8+CD4-CCR7+CD45RA+ naive T cells. This clonotype originated in a human donor in good health. Some libraries in this study had Jurkat cell RNA spiked in. The chain is built from TRBV5-6 and TRBJ1-3; no definite D call. The CDR3 is CASSTQSQRSGNTIYF. CDR3 sequence (DNA): TGTGCCAGCAGCACCCAGTCCCAGCGGAGCGGAAACACCATATATTTT.